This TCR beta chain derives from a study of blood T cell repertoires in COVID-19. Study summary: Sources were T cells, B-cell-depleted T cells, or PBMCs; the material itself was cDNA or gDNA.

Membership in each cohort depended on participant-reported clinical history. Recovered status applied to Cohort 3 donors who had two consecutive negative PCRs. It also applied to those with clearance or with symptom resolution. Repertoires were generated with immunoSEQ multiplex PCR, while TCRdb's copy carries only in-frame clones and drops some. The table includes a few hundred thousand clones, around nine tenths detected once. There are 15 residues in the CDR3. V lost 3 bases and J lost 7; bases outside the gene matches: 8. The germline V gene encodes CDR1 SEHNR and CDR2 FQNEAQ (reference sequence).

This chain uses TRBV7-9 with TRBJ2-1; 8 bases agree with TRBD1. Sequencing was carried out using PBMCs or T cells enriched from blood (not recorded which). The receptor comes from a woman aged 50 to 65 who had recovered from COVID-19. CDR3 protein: CASSFRMDRENEQFF. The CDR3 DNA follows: TGTGCCAGCAGCTTCAGGATGGACAGGGAGAATGAGCAGTTCTTC. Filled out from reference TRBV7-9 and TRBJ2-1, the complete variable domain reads DTGVSQNPRHKITKRGQNVTFRCDPISEHNRLYWYRQTLGQGPEFLTYFQNEAQLEKSRLLSDRFSAERPKGSFSTLEIQRTEQGDSAMYLCASSFRMDRENEQFFGPGTRLTVL.